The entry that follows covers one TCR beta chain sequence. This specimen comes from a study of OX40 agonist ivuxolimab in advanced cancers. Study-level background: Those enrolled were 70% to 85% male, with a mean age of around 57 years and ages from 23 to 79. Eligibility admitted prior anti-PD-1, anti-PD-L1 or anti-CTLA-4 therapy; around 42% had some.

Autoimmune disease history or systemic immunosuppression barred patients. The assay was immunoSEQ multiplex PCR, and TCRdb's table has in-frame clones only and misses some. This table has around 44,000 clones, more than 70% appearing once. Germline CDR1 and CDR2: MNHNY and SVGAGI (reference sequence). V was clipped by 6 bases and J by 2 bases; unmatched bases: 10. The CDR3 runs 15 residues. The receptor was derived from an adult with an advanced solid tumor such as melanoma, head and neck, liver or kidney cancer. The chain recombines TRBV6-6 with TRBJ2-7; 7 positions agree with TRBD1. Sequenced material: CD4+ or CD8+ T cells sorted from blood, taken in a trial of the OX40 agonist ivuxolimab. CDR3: CASSPGQERAYEQYF. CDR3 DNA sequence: TGTGCCAGCAGCCCCGGACAGGAGAGAGCCTACGAGCAGTACTTC.